This record covers a single T cell receptor beta chain. Its cognate antigen is unknown. Profiled with immunoSEQ multiplex PCR; TCRdb holds only in-frame clones, not every one. The sample has a few million clones, 85% to 95% seen once. The sample belongs to a study of shared clonotypes between healthy human individuals. In germline, CDR1 is GTSNPN, CDR2 SVGIG (reference sequence). V was clipped by 2 bases and J by 3 bases; unmatched bases: 5. The CDR3 totals 16 residues. Findings and caveats of the study: Roughly 5% of naive CD4 clonotypes were common to a handful of donors.

The sequenced sample was naive CD4+ T cells from PBMCs. Regarding subset: CD45RA+ positively selected. This chain links TRBV30 with TRBJ2-3; 13 bases match TRBD2. The origin of this receptor is a young man in good health. Some clones in this sample may be carry-over from other donors' samples. Here the CDR3 DNA reads TGTGCCTGGAGTCCGCGGACTAGCGGGAGAACAGATACGCAGTATTTT. Translation: CAWSPRTSGRTDTQYF.